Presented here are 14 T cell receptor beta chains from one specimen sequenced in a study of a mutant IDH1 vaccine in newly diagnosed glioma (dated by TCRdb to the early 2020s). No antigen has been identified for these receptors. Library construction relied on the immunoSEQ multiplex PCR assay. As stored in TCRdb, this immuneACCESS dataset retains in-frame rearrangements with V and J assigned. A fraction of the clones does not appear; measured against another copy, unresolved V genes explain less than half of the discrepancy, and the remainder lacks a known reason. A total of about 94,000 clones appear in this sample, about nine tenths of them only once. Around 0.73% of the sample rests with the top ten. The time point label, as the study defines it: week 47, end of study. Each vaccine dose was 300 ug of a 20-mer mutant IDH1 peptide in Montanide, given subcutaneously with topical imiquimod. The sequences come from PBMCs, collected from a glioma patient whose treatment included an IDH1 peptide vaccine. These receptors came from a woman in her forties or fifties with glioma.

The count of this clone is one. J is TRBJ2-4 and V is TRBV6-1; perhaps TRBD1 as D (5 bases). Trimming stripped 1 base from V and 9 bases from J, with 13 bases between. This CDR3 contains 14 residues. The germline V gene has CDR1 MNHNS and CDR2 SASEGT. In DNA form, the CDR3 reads TGTGCCAGCAGTGAAGTTGAAGGGGTAGGCATTCAGTACTTC. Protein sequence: CASSEVEGVGIQYF.

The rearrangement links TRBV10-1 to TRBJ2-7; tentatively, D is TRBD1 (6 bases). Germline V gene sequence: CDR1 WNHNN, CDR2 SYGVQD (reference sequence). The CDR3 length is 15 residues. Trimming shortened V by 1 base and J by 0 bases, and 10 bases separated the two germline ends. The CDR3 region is CASSEFRGYSYEQYF. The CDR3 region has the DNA TGCGCCAGCAGTGAGTTCAGGGGCTACTCCTACGAGCAGTACTTC.

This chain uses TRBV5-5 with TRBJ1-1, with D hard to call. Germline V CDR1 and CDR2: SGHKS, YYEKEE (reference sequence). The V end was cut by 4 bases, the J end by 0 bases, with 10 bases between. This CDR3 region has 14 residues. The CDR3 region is CASSRSSMNTEAFF. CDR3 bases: TGTGCCAGCAGCCGTAGCTCAATGAACACTGAAGCTTTCTTT.

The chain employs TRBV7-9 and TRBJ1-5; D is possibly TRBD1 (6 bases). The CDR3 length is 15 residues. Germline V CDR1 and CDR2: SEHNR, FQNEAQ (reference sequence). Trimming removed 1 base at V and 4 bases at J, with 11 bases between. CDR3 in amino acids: CASSLGGQTNQPQHF. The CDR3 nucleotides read TGTGCCAGCAGCTTAGGAGGACAGACTAATCAGCCCCAGCATTTT. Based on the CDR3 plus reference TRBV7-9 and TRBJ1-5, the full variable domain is DTGVSQNPRHKITKRGQNVTFRCDPISEHNRLYWYRQTLGQGPEFLTYFQNEAQLEKSRLLSDRFSAERPKGSFSTLEIQRTEQGDSAMYLCASSLGGQTNQPQHFGDGTRLSIL.

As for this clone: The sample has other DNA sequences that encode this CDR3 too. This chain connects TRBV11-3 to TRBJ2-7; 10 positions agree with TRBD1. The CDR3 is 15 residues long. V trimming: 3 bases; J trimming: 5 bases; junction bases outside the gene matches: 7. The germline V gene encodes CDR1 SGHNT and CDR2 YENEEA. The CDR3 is CASSFTDRGRDEQYF. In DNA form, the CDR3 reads TGTGCCAGCAGCTTTACCGACAGGGGGCGAGACGAGCAGTACTTC.

Here the CDR3 DNA reads TGTGCCAGCAGAAGAATTCTAGCGGGTGGAGACGAGCAGTACTTC. Residues: CASRRILAGGDEQYF. V is TRBV7-9 and J is TRBJ2-7; 8 bases are shared with TRBD2. V trimming: 6 bases; J trimming: 5 bases; junction bases outside the gene matches: 12. Germline V gene lookup returns CDR1 SEHNR and CDR2 FQNEAQ (reference sequence). CDR3 size: 15 residues.

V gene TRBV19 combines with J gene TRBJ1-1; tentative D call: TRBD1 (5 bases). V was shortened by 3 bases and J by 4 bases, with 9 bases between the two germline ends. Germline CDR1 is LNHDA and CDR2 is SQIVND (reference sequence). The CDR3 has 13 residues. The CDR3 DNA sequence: TGTGCCAGTAGTATCCCAGGGTTCACTGAAGCTTTCTTT. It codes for CASSIPGFTEAFF.

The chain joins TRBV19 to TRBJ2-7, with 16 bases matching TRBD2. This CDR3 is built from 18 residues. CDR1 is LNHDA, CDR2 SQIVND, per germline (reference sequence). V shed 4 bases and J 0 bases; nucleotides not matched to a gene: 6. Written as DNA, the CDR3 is TGTGCCAGTAGTAATCCCGGGACTAGCGGGAGGGCCTCCTACGAGCAGTACTTC. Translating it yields CASSNPGTSGRASYEQYF.

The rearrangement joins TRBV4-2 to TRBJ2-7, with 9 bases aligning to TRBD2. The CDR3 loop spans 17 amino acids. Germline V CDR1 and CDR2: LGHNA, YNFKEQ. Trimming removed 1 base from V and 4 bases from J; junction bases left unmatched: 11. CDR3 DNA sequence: TGTGCCAGCAGCCAAGGACCTAGCGGGACCGTCTCATACGAGCAGTACTTC. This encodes CASSQGPSGTVSYEQYF.

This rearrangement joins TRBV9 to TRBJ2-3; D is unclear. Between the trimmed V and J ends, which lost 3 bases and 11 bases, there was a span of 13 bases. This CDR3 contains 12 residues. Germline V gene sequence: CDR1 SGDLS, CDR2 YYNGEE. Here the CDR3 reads CASSAFQGGQYF. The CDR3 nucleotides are TGTGCCAGCAGCGCCTTTCAAGGTGGGCAGTATTTT.

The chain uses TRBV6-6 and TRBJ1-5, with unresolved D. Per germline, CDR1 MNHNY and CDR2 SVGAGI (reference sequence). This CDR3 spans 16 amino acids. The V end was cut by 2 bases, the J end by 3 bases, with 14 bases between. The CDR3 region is CASSYRSVLVNQPQHF. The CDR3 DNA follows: TGTGCCAGCAGTTACCGATCAGTCTTGGTCAATCAGCCCCAGCATTTT.

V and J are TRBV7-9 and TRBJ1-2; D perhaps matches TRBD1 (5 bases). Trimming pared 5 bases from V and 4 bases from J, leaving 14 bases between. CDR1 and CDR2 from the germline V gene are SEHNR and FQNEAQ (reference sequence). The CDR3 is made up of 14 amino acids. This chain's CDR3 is CASSPGTSPYGYTF. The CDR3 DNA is TGTGCCAGCAGCCCCGGGACTAGTCCCTATGGCTACACCTTC.

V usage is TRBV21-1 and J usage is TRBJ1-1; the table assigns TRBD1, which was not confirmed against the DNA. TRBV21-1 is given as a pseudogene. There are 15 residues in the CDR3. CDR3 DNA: TGTGCCAGCAGCACTAACAGGGGAGTAGGGACTGAAGCTTTCTTT. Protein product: CASSTNRGVGTEAFF.

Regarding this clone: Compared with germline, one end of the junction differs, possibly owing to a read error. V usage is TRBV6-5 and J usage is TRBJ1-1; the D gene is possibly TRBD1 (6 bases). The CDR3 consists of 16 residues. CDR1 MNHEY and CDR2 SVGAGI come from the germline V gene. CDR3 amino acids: CASSHSPQGRDTEAFF. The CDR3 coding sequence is TGTGCCAGCAGTCACTCCCCACAGGGAAGGGACACTGAAGCTTTCTTT.